Listed here is a single T cell receptor (beta chain). Trimming cost V 4 bases and J 5 bases; bases outside gene matches: 11. Per germline, CDR1 SGHNT and CDR2 YYREEE (reference sequence). This CDR3 comprises 16 residues. The record originates from a study of blood T cell repertoires in COVID-19. TCRdb keeps only in-frame clones here, not all; method: immunoSEQ multiplex PCR. The table records hundreds of thousands of clones, roughly nine tenths of them present only once. Sequencing was done on a sample of PBMCs or T cells enriched from blood (not recorded which). The chain uses TRBV5-4 and TRBJ2-7, with TRBD1 matching over 11 bases. The sequence came from a woman aged 60 to 75 who had recovered from COVID-19. The CDR3 DNA sequence: TGTGCCAGCAGCCCCCGGGGACAGGGGGGGCCCGACGAGCAGTACTTC. This encodes CASSPRGQGGPDEQYF.